This T cell receptor (beta chain) was found in a study of blood T cell repertoires in COVID-19. Study-level background: Samples representing acute and convalescent COVID-19 were sourced from the United States, Italy and Spain.

TCRdb's table, derived via immunoSEQ multiplex PCR, lists solely in-frame clones and lacks some. Here the sample spans roughly 23,000 clones, 80% to 90% being singletons. The material sequenced was peripheral blood. The receptor's source is a woman older than 75 with active COVID-19.

Written as DNA, the CDR3 is TGTGCCAGCAGTTCGCTATGGGGACTAGCGGGGGCTCGAGATACGCAGTATTTT. Encoded protein: CASSSLWGLAGARDTQYF. The V call is TRBV6-2 or TRBV6-3, the J call TRBJ2-3; 14 bases map to TRBD2. CDR1 is MNHEY and CDR2 is SVGEGT in the germline V gene. V lost 4 bases to trimming and J lost 5 bases; unmatched junction nucleotides: 11. The CDR3 spans 18 residues.